This T cell receptor beta chain comes out of a study of cytotoxic CD8 clonotypes in ibrutinib-treated CLL (TCRdb year 2021). Broadly, across the study: The cohort was composed of ten to eleven relapsed/refractory and roughly 14 treatment-naive patients; IGHV unmutated status was identified in some 17 patients. Partial responses were observed in about 25 patients and complete responses in 2; after a median follow-up of roughly 62 months, remission was maintained in 14 patients and progression was observed in 12. Response samples were taken after a median of about a year on treatment, ranging from roughly 6 to 36 months. Cryopreserved peripheral blood mononuclear cells were collected at three points: before therapy, at response, and at either sustained remission or disease progression. Of the roughly 81 people in the trial, 25 to 30 had longitudinal samples available. Every sample from remission and from progressive disease was obtained while the patients were still on ibrutinib. On average, each sample had approximately 280,000 productive templates and more than 75,000 productive rearrangements. What the authors observed across the whole study: Public clonotypes were rare and either shrank or stayed stable during treatment, and the rise in clonality at ibrutinib response reflected expansion of private clonotypes. Lymph node repertoires were not examined, and the timing of sampling was not matched between patients in sustained remission and those whose disease progressed. At baseline, clonality was higher than in age-matched healthy donors and showed a strong correlation with circulating CD8+ T-cell counts. Clonality rose at ibrutinib response, remained stable during sustained remission, and dropped back toward baseline at progression.

About this clone: No cognate antigen has been identified for it. No qualities accompany the bases; no much larger clone lies one base away.

Interpreted using the paper, the time point label stands for: about twelve months on ibrutinib. For TCR beta library preparation, about 2 micrograms of genomic DNA was extracted from cryopreserved PBMCs. Longitudinal blood samples from CLL patients receiving ibrutinib monotherapy were subjected to high-throughput TCR beta sequencing. The patients were enrolled in a single-center, open-label phase 2 trial of ibrutinib monotherapy. On a MiSeq, deep resolution sequencing aimed for a depth between 1 in 1 million and 1 in 200,000 T cells, with each clonotype covered 10x on average. TCR beta libraries were generated with the immunoSEQ hsTCRB Kit. The original methods were these. Data were analyzed with ImmunoSEQ Data Assistant and ImmunoSEQ Analyzer, with V, D and J genes assigned per IMGT definitions. Clonality, which ranges from 0 to 1, was calculated by subtracting the normalized Shannon entropy of productive rearrangement frequencies from one. Public clonotype analysis was restricted to overrepresented clonotypes comprising at least 0.05% of each patient's repertoire. Repertoires from some twelve age-matched healthy donors in immuneACCESS were used as clonality controls. In its TCRdb copy, this immuneACCESS table keeps in-frame sequences only and misses some clones. Where compared with another copy, unresolved V genes explain less than half of these, and the others have no known cause. Clonal size and the V and J genes are those of that table, whereas D and trimming came from the DNA. The sample contains roughly 200,000 clones, roughly three quarters of them found a single time. The ten biggest clones cover more than 9.5% of the sample.

Counted from cysteine to phenylalanine, this CDR3 has 10 amino acids. Only the CDR3 part of the read is kept: 30 bases, read in frame from the first base. Taken from the germline V gene (reference sequence), the CDR1 and CDR2 loops are DFQATT and SNEGSKA. The V end loses 7 bases and the J end loses 4 bases, and a stretch of 8 bases separates them. Specimen: PBMCs, collected after 12 months of ibrutinib treatment. This chain joins TRBV20-1 to TRBJ2-7; the D gene lacks a confident call. The sequence was obtained from a human donor with chronic lymphocytic leukemia. The sequenced DNA: TGCAGTGTCGCCGGATACGAGCAGTACTTC. This sequence encodes CSVAGYEQYF.